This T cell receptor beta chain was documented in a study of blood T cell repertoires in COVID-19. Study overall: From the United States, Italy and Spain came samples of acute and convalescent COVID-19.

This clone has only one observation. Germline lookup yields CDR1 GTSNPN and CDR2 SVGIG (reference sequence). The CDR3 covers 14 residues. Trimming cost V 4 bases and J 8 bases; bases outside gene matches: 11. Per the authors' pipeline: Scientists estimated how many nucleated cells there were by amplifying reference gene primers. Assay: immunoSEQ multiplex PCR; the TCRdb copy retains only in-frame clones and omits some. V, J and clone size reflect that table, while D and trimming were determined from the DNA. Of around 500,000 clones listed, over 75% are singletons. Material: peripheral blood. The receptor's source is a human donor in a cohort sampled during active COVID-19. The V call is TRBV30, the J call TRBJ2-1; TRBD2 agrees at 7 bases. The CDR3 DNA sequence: TGTGCCTGGAATCAGGGACTACCGACGGATGAGCAGTTCTTC. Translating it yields CAWNQGLPTDEQFF.